The 20 T cell receptor beta chains given below trace back to one sample, sequenced in a study of beta chain features in type 1 diabetes. Sequencing targeted expressed TCRB transcripts, as all isolated RNA had been reverse transcribed. Data came from immunoSEQ multiplex PCR; TCRdb stores just in-frame clones and leaves some out. The data contain about 110,000 clones, approximately 39% of them singletons. The sequencing input was stem cell memory CD4+ T cells from blood. Receptor source: a woman aged 18-29 years in good health.

The gene calls are TRBV25-1 and TRBJ2-3, with TRBD2 matching 8 bases. V dropped 6 bases and J dropped 0; count of bases not matched to a gene: 5. CDR3 length: 15 amino acids. Germline V CDR1 and CDR2: MGHDK, SYGVNS. This chain's CDR3 is CASSRAGASTDTQYF. CDR3 sequence (DNA): TGTGCCAGCAGCCGAGCGGGAGCAAGCACAGATACGCAGTATTTT.

The chain combines TRBV7-8 with TRBJ2-7, with 8 bases that match TRBD2. V gave up 1 base and J gave up 1 base; unmatched junction bases: 3. This CDR3 comprises 15 residues. From germline, CDR1 is SGHVS and CDR2 FQNEAQ. CDR3 amino acids: CASSLELAVSYEQYF. The CDR3 DNA sequence: TGTGCCAGCAGCTTAGAACTAGCGGTTTCCTACGAGCAGTACTTC.

This clone has more than one count but fewer than ten. The chain uses TRBV7-9 and TRBJ1-2; TRBD1 matches at 7 bases. The CDR3 is 14 amino acids. The junction had 6 bases not matched to a gene; V was cut back by 4 bases and J by 4 bases. Germline V gene data show CDR1 as SEHNR and CDR2 as FQNEAQ (reference sequence). The CDR3 spells CASSSGQMSYGYTF. The CDR3, as DNA: TGTGCCAGCAGCTCGGGACAGATGTCCTATGGCTACACCTTC.

This clone was seen a handful of times. This chain joins TRBV7-9 and TRBJ1-1; D perhaps matches TRBD1 (5 bases). Germline values: CDR1 SEHNR, CDR2 FQNEAQ (reference sequence). Trimming removed 2 bases at V and 5 bases at J, with 18 bases between. The CDR3 is 16 amino acids. Here the CDR3 reads CASSLLGQGGGTEAFF. DNA of the CDR3: TGTGCCAGCAGCTTATTGGGGCAGGGCGGTGGAACTGAAGCTTTCTTT.

V and J are TRBV25-1 and TRBJ1-5; TRBD1 matches 9 bases. Germline CDR1 MGHDK, CDR2 SYGVNS. This CDR3 spans 15 amino acids. The ends lost 4 bases at V and 5 bases at J; junction bases unmatched: 6. This CDR3 reads CASSVGTGRDQPQHF. CDR3 coding DNA: TGTGCCAGCAGTGTCGGGACAGGGCGCGATCAGCCCCAGCATTTT.

The rearrangement links TRBV5-1 to TRBJ1-2, with D perhaps TRBD1 (6 bases). Trimming stripped 4 bases from V and 3 bases from J, with 19 bases between. Germline V gene data show CDR1 as SGHRS and CDR2 as YFSETQ. CDR3 length: 16 amino acids. CDR3 amino acids: CASSPTPTAGDYGYTF. The CDR3 DNA reads TGCGCCAGCAGCCCTACTCCGACAGCAGGGGACTATGGCTACACCTTC.

This clone was recorded once. The V gene is TRBV27, the J gene TRBJ1-1, with a weak D call TRBD1 (5 bases). Germline assignment: CDR1 MNHEY and CDR2 SMNVEV (reference sequence). This CDR3 has 15 residues. The V end was cut by 4 bases, the J end by 1 base, with 13 bases between. CDR3 sequence: CASSYNRRTNTEAFF. The CDR3 DNA reads TGTGCCAGCAGTTATAACAGGAGAACGAACACTGAAGCTTTCTTT.

The rearrangement joins TRBV6-6 to TRBJ1-5; 10 bases agree with TRBD1. Germline V gene lookup returns CDR1 MNHNY and CDR2 SVGAGI (reference sequence). The CDR3 spans 15 residues. J lost 3 bases, V lost 5 bases, and 4 bases had no gene match. CDR3 loop: CASSTGQGNNQPQHF. In DNA form, the CDR3 reads TGTGCCAGCAGTACGGGACAGGGGAACAATCAGCCCCAGCATTTT.

The gene calls are TRBV6-5 and TRBJ2-4; D is perhaps TRBD2 (7 bases). Trimming pared 0 bases from V and 7 bases from J, leaving 13 bases between. Germline V gene sequence: CDR1 MNHEY, CDR2 SVGAGI. The CDR3 extends over 15 amino acids. DNA for the CDR3: TGTGCCAGCAGTTACTCGGGGGGGCGAGGGAACATTCAGTACTTC. Protein: CASSYSGGRGNIQYF.

The rearrangement uses TRBV28 and TRBJ1-2; TRBD1 is a possible D gene (5 bases). V lost 0 bases and J 4 bases, leaving 18 bases between the germline ends. Germline CDR1 reads MDHEN; CDR2 reads SYDVKM. The CDR3 is 17 residues long. The CDR3 is CASSLWPGNPLFYGYTF. CDR3 nucleotides: TGTGCCAGCAGTTTATGGCCAGGGAACCCCCTTTTCTATGGCTACACCTTC.

This clone has just a few counts. V usage is TRBV28 and J usage is TRBJ2-7, with D possibly matching TRBD1 (5 bases). Germline lookup yields CDR1 MDHEN and CDR2 SYDVKM. CDR3 size: 13 residues. Deletions cut 3 bases from V and 6 bases from J, with 12 bases between. DNA of the CDR3: TGTGCCAGCAGTTTGAAGGGGCGCGGCGAGCAGTACTTC. It is translated as CASSLKGRGEQYF.

This rearrangement joins TRBV28 to TRBJ1-4; the match to TRBD1 covers 7 bases. CDR1 and CDR2 from the germline V gene are MDHEN and SYDVKM. Trimming cost V 6 bases and J 8 bases; bases outside gene matches: 12. This CDR3 is 15 amino acids long. DNA of the CDR3: TGTGCCAGCAGCTCCCGGACAGGACCCGGAGAAAAACTGTTTTTT. Translated: CASSSRTGPGEKLFF.

The chain recombines TRBV27 with TRBJ2-7; D might be TRBD2 (6 bases). V dropped 6 bases and J dropped 2 bases, with 11 bases sitting between them. Germline values: CDR1 MNHEY, CDR2 SMNVEV (reference sequence). This CDR3 is 13 amino acids long. The DNA for the CDR3 is TGTGCCAGCAGCCGAGGAGGGCCCTACGAGCAGTACTTC. Its translation is CASSRGGPYEQYF.

The genes are TRBV5-6 and TRBJ2-7; D is possibly TRBD2 (5 bases). CDR3 size: 11 residues. Per germline, CDR1 SGHDT and CDR2 YYEEEE. The V gene lost 0 bases and the J gene lost 8 bases, with 6 bases spanning the gap. The CDR3 loop is CASSLAGKQYF. For the CDR3, the DNA is TGTGCCAGCAGCTTGGCCGGGAAGCAGTACTTC.

This rearrangement joins TRBV10-3 to TRBJ2-5; TRBD2 aligns across 10 bases. The CDR3 spans 16 residues. Trimming at V came to 0 bases and at J to 1 base, leaving 2 bases not matched to a gene. Germline-derived CDR1 and CDR2 are ENHRY and SYGVKD. In DNA, the CDR3 is TGTGCCATCAGTGAGTCGCCTAGCGGGAGCCAAGAGACCCAGTACTTC. Translation: CAISESPSGSQETQYF.

A remark on this clone: The junction departs from the called germline gene at one end, perhaps through a read error. The J gene is TRBJ2-3, the V gene TRBV7-2, with 9 positions matching TRBD2. CDR1 and CDR2 from the germline V gene are SGHTA and FQGNSA. The CDR3 runs 15 residues. The CDR3 loop is CASNLAGVVADTQYF. The CDR3 DNA is TGTGCCAGCAACTTAGCGGGAGTTGTTGCAGATACGCAGTATTTT.

This clone has just a few counts. V is TRBV28 and J is TRBJ2-7; no clear D. Germline V gene lookup returns CDR1 MDHEN and CDR2 SYDVKM. V dropped 3 bases and J dropped 0 bases, with 3 bases sitting between them. This CDR3 is 12 amino acids long. Here the CDR3 reads CASSFNSYEQYF. As DNA, the CDR3 is TGTGCCAGCAGTTTCAACTCCTACGAGCAGTACTTC.

This clone was detected only a few times. The J gene is TRBJ2-7, the V gene TRBV11-2, with D tentatively TRBD1 (5 bases). CDR1 is SGHAT and CDR2 is FQNNGV in the germline V gene. Trimming stripped 6 bases from V and 6 bases from J, with 18 bases between. This CDR3 contains 14 residues. The CDR3 loop reads CASRFAPRQFEQYF. DNA of the CDR3: TGTGCCAGCAGATTTGCCCCCAGACAGTTCGAGCAGTACTTC.

The V call is TRBV11-2, the J call TRBJ2-5, with 7 bases fitting TRBD2. The CDR3 covers 15 residues. CDR1 is SGHAT, CDR2 FQNNGV, per germline. V was clipped by 5 bases and J by 5 bases; unmatched bases: 11. The CDR3, as DNA: TGTGCCAGCAGCGGGGCTGGCGGGAGCCGCGAGACCCAGTACTTC. This translates into CASSGAGGSRETQYF. Combining the CDR3 with reference TRBV11-2 and TRBJ2-5 gives the whole variable domain EAGVAQSPRYKIIEKRQSVAFWCNPISGHATLYWYQQILGQGPKLLIQFQNNGVVDDSQLPKDRFSAERLKGVDSTLKIQPAKLEDSAVYLCASSGAGGSRETQYFGPGTRLLVL.

The table lists this clone with a few counts. The sample has other DNA sequences that encode this CDR3 too. This chain uses TRBV28 with TRBJ2-5; the D is unclear. Germline loops: CDR1 MDHEN, CDR2 SYDVKM. The CDR3 covers 11 residues. V was cut by 8 bases and J by 5 bases, with 9 bases left in between. Written as DNA, the CDR3 is TGTGCCAGCTCCCCTAGGGAGACCCAGTACTTC. Translation: CASSPRETQYF.